A selection of T cell receptor beta chains follows, all from one sample in a study of regulatory T cells in long-lasting Graves disease. TCRdb re-derived calls from the multiplex PCR reads in MiXCR, one entry per CDR3 protein. The sample yields 530,000 or so distinct CDR3 sequences, 15% to 20% seen once. This sample also belongs to another study, concerning T cells in Graves' hyperthyroidism and ophthalmopathy.

Material: peripheral blood mononuclear cells (PBMCs), obtained at new diagnosis, from a patient treated with antithyroid drugs. Source of these receptors: a man between 18 and 35 years old with Graves disease. Each CDR3 is given with its conserved first and last residue. D genes are given only for firm matches. Size values are once, few and many counts, or a class for expanded clones, and some rows have none.

CDR3aa	CDR3nt	d_gene	abundance	v_gene	j_gene	len
CAISVSYNEQFF	TGTGCCATCAGTGTCTCCTACAATGAGCAGTTCTTC	.	.	TRBV10-3	TRBJ2-1	12
CSAKVPLQGTEAFF	TGCAGTGCTAAAGTACCTCTACAGGGGACTGAAGCTTTCTTT	TRBD1	many	TRBV20-1	TRBJ1-1	14
CVSSLILAGGQETQYF	TGTGTCAGCAGCTTAATTCTAGCGGGGGGCCAAGAGACCCAGTACTTC	TRBD2	.	TRBV7-9	TRBJ2-5	16
CASSLTSGVYTGELFF	TGTGCCAGCAGCTTGACTAGCGGGGTGTACACCGGGGAGCTGTTTTTT	TRBD2	.	TRBV7-3	TRBJ2-2	16
CSARGTSTPYEQYF	TGCAGTGCTAGAGGGACTTCAACCCCCTACGAGCAGTACTTC	.	many	TRBV20-1	TRBJ2-7	14
CASSFPAEITDTQYF	TGTGCCAGCAGTTTTCCAGCGGAGATCACAGATACGCAGTATTTT	.	.	TRBV12-3/TRBV12-4	TRBJ2-3	15
CAISETVQETQYF	TGTGCCATCAGTGAGACGGTGCAAGAGACCCAGTACTTC	.	many	TRBV10-3	TRBJ2-5	13
CASSPRSSGIGELFF	TGTGCCAGCAGCCCACGGTCTAGCGGGATCGGGGAGCTGTTTTTT	TRBD2	many	TRBV7-9	TRBJ2-2	15
CASSYGAFSYEQYF	TGTGCCAGCAGTTACGGTGCGTTCTCCTACGAGCAGTACTTC	.	few	TRBV6-2/TRBV6-3	TRBJ2-7	14
CASSTWGGREEAPLHF	TGTGCCAGCAGCACCTGGGGAGGGCGCGAGGAAGCACCCCTCCACTTT	.	few	TRBV5-6	TRBJ1-6	16
CASSLGLSVDEQFF	TGTGCCAGCAGCTTGGGACTAAGCGTCGATGAGCAGTTCTTC	TRBD2	few	TRBV11-3	TRBJ2-1	14